The 6 T cell receptor beta chains listed next were all sequenced from one sample in a study of T cells of healthy individuals. TCRdb recomputed calls from the 5' RACE reads with MiXCR, one row per CDR3 protein. The data hold 60,000 to 70,000 distinct CDR3 sequences, with around 15% observed a single time. The receptor set was obtained from a human donor in good health.

This clonotype was seen many times. For the CDR3, the DNA is TGTGCCAGCAGTTCCCCGTCCGGAGGGAATGAGCAGTTCTTC. This codes for CASSSPSGGNEQFF. The chain joins TRBV28 to TRBJ2-1, with TRBD2 as a possible D gene (6 bases). The V end was cut by 4 bases, the J end by 7 bases, with 14 bases between. Germline CDR1 MDHEN, CDR2 SYDVKM. CDR3 length equals 14 residues.

This clonotype was picked up a small number of times. The chain uses TRBV18 and TRBJ2-3, with 14 bases aligning to TRBD2. The CDR3 totals 17 residues. Per germline, CDR1 KGHSH and CDR2 LQKENI. V shed 3 bases and J 0 bases; nucleotides not matched to a gene: 2. CDR3 amino acids: CASSPRLAGGSTDTQYF. CDR3 nucleotides: TGTGCCAGCTCACCGCGACTAGCGGGGGGGAGCACAGATACGCAGTATTTT.

V usage is TRBV7-9 and J usage is TRBJ2-6; D not resolved. Trimming cost V 5 bases and J 2 bases, with 10 bases left between them. Germline V gene lookup returns CDR1 SEHNR and CDR2 FQNEAQ (reference sequence). This CDR3 is 15 amino acids long. CDR3 DNA: TGTGCCAGCAGCGTCGTTGAGGCTGGGGCCAACGTCCTGACTTTC. Protein product: CASSVVEAGANVLTF.

This sequence joins TRBV19 and TRBJ2-3, with 10 bases lining up with TRBD2. This CDR3 contains 18 residues. Trimming at V came to 8 bases and at J to 3 bases, leaving 17 bases not matched to a gene. Germline values: CDR1 LNHDA, CDR2 SQIVND (reference sequence). In DNA, the CDR3 is TGTGCCAGTCAGGATGGAGGGACTAGCGCCGACGGGACAGATACGCAGTATTTT. Encoded protein: CASQDGGTSADGTDTQYF.

This clonotype has ten or more counts. V and J are TRBV4-1 and TRBJ2-2; TRBD2 matches 8 bases. CDR3 length: 15 amino acids. Germline CDR1 MGHRA, CDR2 YSYEKL. V gave up 2 bases and J gave up 6 bases; unmatched junction bases: 5. In DNA, the CDR3 is TGCGCCAGCAGCCAAAGAGGACTAGCCCCCGGGGAGCTGTTTTTT. Translation: CASSQRGLAPGELFF.

This chain links TRBV5-6 with TRBJ1-1; D remains unclear. Germline-derived CDR1 and CDR2 are SGHDT and YYEEEE. This CDR3 is built from 16 residues. V lost 4 bases and J lost 0, with 16 bases in between. The CDR3 DNA is TGTGCCAGCAGCCCTCGTTCCGGCCATCTGAACACTGAAGCTTTCTTT. This codes for CASSPRSGHLNTEAFF.